Listed below are T cell receptor beta chains from one sample, sequenced in a study of shared clonotypes between healthy human individuals. Clones were read by immunoSEQ multiplex PCR, and TCRdb kept only the in-frame ones, dropping some. Of over 95,000 clones listed, about 63% are singletons. The sample was memory CD8+ T cells sorted from blood. The receptors were gathered from a woman younger than 45 in good health. Both conserved end residues are part of each CDR3.

CASSVVGSYEQYF	TRBV5-1	TRBJ2-7
CASSLVGGPNEQFF	TRBV7-9	TRBJ2-1
CASSGQGAGYEQYF	TRBV28	TRBJ2-7
CASSYVAGELFF	TRBV5-5	TRBJ2-2
CASSYSGGPGGYTF	TRBV6-5	TRBJ1-2
CASSSLPHGGSVSQPQHF	TRBV7-8	TRBJ1-5
CASSLIGGEGLVYNEQFF	TRBV11-2	TRBJ2-1
CASSQKQGGFTEAFF	TRBV23-1	TRBJ1-1
CASLPRYGTGYTF	TRBV6-1	TRBJ1-2
CASSQTQMNTEAFF	TRBV4-2	TRBJ1-1
CASSAFARDTDTQYF	TRBV5-1	TRBJ2-3
CASSSAGGTDTQYF	TRBV19	TRBJ2-3
CAWSATTVAFFYNEQFF	TRBV30	TRBJ2-1
CASSESVEGDEQYF	TRBV10-1	TRBJ2-7
CASSQGNMGRYEQYF	TRBV4-1	TRBJ2-7
CASTSEGIPDTDTQYF	TRBV6-4	TRBJ2-3
CASSATGYMNTGELFF	TRBV19	TRBJ2-2
CASSLVGGSAYNEQFF	TRBV27	TRBJ2-1
CASSVGGRAHEQYF	TRBV9	TRBJ2-7
CASSPMPGRGAKNIQYF	TRBV18	TRBJ2-4
CASSLAHGGADTQYF	TRBV11-1	TRBJ2-3
CASSPRGASGANVLTF	TRBV27	TRBJ2-6
CASSQDRGTGASPLHF	TRBV4-2	TRBJ1-6
CATSLGSRNTGELFF	TRBV15	TRBJ2-2
CASSSYRDPWNEQYF	TRBV7-9	TRBJ2-7
CASSSLPAGEYGYTF	TRBV28	TRBJ1-2
CASSLGAGELFF	TRBV7-8	TRBJ2-2
CASIFRAKEQYF	TRBV21-1	TRBJ2-7
CASSQGTSGRSPYEQYF	TRBV18	TRBJ2-7
CASSGVTTTDTQYF	TRBV2	TRBJ2-3
CASSPAQETQYF	TRBV18	TRBJ2-5
CASSQETGGMVAKNIQYF	TRBV14	TRBJ2-4
CASSFGLADTYEQYF	TRBV5-1	.
CASSRQGRRADTQYF	TRBV2	TRBJ2-3
CASSTGRGSNQPQHF	TRBV21-1	TRBJ1-5
CASSRQDGPPYEQYF	TRBV5-4	TRBJ2-7
CASSWGGYQPQHF	TRBV10-2	TRBJ1-5
CASKGVSYEQYF	TRBV5-1	TRBJ2-7
CASSHGEEADTQYF	TRBV4-2	TRBJ2-3
CASSIQSSSTDTQYF	TRBV19	TRBJ2-3
CASRTGGFEQFF	TRBV27	TRBJ2-1